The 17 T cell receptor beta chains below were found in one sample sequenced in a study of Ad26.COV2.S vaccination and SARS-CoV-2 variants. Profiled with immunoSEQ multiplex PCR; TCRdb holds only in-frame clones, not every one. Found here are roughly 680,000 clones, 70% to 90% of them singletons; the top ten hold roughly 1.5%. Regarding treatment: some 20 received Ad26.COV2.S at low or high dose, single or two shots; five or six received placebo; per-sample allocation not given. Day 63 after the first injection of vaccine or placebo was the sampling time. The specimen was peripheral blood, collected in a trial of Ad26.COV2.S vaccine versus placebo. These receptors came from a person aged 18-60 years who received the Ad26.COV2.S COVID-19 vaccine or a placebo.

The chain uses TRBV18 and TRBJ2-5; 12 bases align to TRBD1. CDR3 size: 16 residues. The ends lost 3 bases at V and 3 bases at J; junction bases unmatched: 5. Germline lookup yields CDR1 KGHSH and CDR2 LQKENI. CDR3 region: CASSPGGTGGEETQYF. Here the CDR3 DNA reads TGTGCCAGCTCACCGGGAGGGACAGGGGGCGAAGAGACCCAGTACTTC.

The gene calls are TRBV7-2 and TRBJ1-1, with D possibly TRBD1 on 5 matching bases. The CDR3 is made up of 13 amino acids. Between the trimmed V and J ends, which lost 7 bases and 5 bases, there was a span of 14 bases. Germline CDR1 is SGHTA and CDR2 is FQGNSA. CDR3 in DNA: TGTGCCAGCAACCATGACAGAAATACTGAAGCTTTCTTT. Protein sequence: CASNHDRNTEAFF.

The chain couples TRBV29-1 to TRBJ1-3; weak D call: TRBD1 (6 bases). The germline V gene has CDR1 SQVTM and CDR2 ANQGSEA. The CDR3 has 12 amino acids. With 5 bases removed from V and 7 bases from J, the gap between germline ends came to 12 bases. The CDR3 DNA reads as TGCAGCGTTCGGACAGACTGGAACACCATATATTTT. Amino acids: CSVRTDWNTIYF.

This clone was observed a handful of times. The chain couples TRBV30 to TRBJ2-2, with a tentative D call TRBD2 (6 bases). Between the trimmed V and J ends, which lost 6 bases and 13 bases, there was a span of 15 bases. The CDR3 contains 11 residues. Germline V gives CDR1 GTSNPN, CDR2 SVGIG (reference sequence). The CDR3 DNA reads TGTGCCTGTCATGGGGGGTCGGGGCTGTTTTTT. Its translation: CACHGGSGLFF.

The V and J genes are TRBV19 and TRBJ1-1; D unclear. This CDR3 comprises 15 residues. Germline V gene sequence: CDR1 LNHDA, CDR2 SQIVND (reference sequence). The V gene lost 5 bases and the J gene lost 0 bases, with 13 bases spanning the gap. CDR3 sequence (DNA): TGTGCCAGTAGTCCCCGACCGTGGGTGAACACTGAAGCTTTCTTT. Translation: CASSPRPWVNTEAFF.

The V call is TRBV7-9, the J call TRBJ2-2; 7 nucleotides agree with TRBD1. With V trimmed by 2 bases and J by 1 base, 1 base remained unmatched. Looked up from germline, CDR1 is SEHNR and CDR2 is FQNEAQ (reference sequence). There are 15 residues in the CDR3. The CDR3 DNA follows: TGTGCCAGCAGCTTATGGGACAGGAACACCGGGGAGCTGTTTTTT. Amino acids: CASSLWDRNTGELFF.

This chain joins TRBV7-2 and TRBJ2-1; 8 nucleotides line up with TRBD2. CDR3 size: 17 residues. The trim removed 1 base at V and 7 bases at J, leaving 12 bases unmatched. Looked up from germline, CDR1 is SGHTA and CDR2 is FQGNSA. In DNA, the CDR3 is TGTGCCAGCAGCTTAGATACTGGACTAGCAAGGAGGAATGAGCAGTTCTTC. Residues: CASSLDTGLARRNEQFF.

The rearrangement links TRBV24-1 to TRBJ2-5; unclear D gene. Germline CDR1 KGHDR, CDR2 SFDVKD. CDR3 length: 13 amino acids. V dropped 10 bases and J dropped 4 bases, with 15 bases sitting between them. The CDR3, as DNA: TGTGCCACGACCAAGGCGGCCGGAGAGACCCAGTACTTC. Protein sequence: CATTKAAGETQYF.

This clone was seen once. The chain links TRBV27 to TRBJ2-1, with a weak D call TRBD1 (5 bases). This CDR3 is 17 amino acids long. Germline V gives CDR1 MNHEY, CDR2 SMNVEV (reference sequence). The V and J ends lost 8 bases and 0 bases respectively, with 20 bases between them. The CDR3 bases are TGTGCCAGCCAATTTAGCCATGGGGCTAGCTCCTACAATGAGCAGTTCTTC. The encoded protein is CASQFSHGASSYNEQFF.

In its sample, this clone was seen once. DNA of the CDR3: TGTGCCAGCCTAAGGGGGTACGGGAGCTCCTACAATGAGCAGTTCTTC. Translating gives CASLRGYGSSYNEQFF. V and J are TRBV6-6 and TRBJ2-1, with D perhaps being TRBD1 or TRBD2 (6 bases each). Germline V gives CDR1 MNHNY, CDR2 SVGAGI (reference sequence). The CDR3 consists of 16 residues. Trimming left V 8 bases short and J 0 bases short, with 17 bases between.

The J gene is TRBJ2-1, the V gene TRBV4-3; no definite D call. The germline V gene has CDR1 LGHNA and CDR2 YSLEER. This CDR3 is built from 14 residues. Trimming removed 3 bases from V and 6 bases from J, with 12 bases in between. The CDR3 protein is CASSQETLPNEQFF. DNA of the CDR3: TGCGCCAGCAGCCAGGAAACCCTCCCCAATGAGCAGTTCTTC.

The DNA of the CDR3 is TGCGCCAGCAGCTTGGGCAACCTCGGGGAGCTGTTTTTT. It codes for CASSLGNLGELFF. This chain joins TRBV5-1 and TRBJ2-2; D remains ambiguous. This CDR3 has 13 residues. The germline V gene has CDR1 SGHRS and CDR2 YFSETQ. Trimming took 0 bases from V and 7 from J, leaving 7 bases between them.

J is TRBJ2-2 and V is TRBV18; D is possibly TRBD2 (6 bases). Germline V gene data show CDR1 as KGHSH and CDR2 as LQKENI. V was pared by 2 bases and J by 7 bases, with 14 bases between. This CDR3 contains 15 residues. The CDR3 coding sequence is TGTGCCAGCTCACCAAGGACTATGACGGGCGGGGAGCTGTTTTTT. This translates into CASSPRTMTGGELFF.

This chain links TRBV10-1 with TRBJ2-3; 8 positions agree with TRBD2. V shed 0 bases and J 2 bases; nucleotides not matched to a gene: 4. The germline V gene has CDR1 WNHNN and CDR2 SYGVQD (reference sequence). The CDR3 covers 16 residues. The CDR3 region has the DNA TGCGCCAGCAGTGAGTCCGAGCGGGGGCCCACAGATACGCAGTATTTT. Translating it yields CASSESERGPTDTQYF.

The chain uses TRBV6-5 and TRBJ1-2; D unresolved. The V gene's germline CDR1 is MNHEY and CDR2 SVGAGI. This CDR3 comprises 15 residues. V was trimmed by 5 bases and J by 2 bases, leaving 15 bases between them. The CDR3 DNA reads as TGTGCCAGCAGTCGCTTATTGGGCAGCAACTATGGCTACACCTTC. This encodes CASSRLLGSNYGYTF.

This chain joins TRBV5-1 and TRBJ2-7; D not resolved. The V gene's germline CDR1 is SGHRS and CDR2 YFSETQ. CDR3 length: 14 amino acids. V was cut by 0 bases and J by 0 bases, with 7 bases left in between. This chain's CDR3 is CASSLVGPSYEQYF. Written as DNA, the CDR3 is TGCGCCAGCAGCTTGGTCGGGCCCTCCTACGAGCAGTACTTC.

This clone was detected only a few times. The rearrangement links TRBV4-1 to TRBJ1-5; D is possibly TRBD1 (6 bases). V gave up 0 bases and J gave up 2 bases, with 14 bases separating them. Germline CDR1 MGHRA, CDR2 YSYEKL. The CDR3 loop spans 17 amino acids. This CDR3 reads CASSQEGQGMGNQPQHF. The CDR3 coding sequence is TGCGCCAGCAGCCAAGAAGGGCAGGGGATGGGCAATCAGCCCCAGCATTTT.